This TCR beta chain was profiled in a study of cytomegalovirus exposure and HLA in healthy donors. Whole-study findings and limits: TCR beta sequences reportedly predicted most subjects' HLA-A and HLA-B alleles accurately.

The primer mix had 60 Vbeta and 13 Jbeta primers. Data came from immunoSEQ multiplex PCR; TCRdb stores just in-frame clones and leaves some out. The profile covers about 160,000 clones, with approximately 80% appearing a single time and around 3.4% taken by the ten largest. Germline lookup yields CDR1 SEHNR and CDR2 FQNEAQ (reference sequence). The CDR3 extends over 17 amino acids. Deletions cut 7 bases from V and 5 bases from J, with 24 bases between. This clone was observed a single time. Its antigen is currently unknown. The chain combines TRBV7-9 with TRBJ2-1; D is ambiguous. Sequences were obtained from PBMCs. The TCR originated in a man aged 25 to 40 in good health and CMV-seropositive. The chain's CDR3 is CASTVNVPLAMDNEQFF. CDR3 sequence (DNA): TGTGCCAGCACAGTAAACGTACCCCTGGCAATGGACAATGAGCAGTTCTTC.